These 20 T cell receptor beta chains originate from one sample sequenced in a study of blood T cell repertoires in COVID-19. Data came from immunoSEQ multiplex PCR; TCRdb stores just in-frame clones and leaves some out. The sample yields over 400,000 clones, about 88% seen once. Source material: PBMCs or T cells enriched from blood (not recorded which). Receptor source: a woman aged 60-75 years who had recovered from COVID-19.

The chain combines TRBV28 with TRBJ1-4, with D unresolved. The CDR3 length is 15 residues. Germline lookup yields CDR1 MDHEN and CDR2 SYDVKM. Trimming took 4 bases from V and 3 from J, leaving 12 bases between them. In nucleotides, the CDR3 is TGTGCCAGCAGTTCGACGGTGAGGGCTAATGAAAAACTGTTTTTT. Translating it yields CASSSTVRANEKLFF.

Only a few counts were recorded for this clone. In DNA, the CDR3 is TGTGCCAGCAGCTTAGACTCTCCCAGGGGCAATCAGCCCCAGCATTTT. This translates into CASSLDSPRGNQPQHF. The chain combines TRBV11-2 with TRBJ1-5, with D possibly matching TRBD1 (5 bases). The germline gives CDR1 SGHAT, CDR2 FQNNGV. V was pared by 0 bases and J by 2 bases, with 11 bases between. The CDR3 is made up of 16 amino acids. The full variable domain, its missing parts supplied by reference TRBV11-2 and TRBJ1-5, is EAGVAQSPRYKIIEKRQSVAFWCNPISGHATLYWYQQILGQGPKLLIQFQNNGVVDDSQLPKDRFSAERLKGVDSTLKIQPAKLEDSAVYLCASSLDSPRGNQPQHFGDGTRLSIL.

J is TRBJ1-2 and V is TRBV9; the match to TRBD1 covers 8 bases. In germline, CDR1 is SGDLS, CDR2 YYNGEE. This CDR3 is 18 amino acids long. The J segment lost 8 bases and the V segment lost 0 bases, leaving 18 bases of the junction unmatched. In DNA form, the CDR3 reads TGTGCCAGCAGCGTAGGGACAGGGACAATCCAAATTAGTAGGGGCTACACCTTC. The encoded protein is CASSVGTGTIQISRGYTF.

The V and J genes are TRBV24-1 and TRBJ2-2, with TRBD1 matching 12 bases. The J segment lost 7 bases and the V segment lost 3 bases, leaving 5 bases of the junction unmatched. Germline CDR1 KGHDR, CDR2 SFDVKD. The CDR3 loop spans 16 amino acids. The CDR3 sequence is CATSDAGTGGFGELFF. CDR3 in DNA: TGTGCCACCAGTGATGCCGGGACAGGGGGCTTCGGGGAGCTGTTTTTT.

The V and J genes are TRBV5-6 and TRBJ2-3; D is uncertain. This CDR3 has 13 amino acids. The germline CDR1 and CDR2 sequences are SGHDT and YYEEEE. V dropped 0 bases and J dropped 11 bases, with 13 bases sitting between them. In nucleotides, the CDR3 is TGTGCCAGCAGCTTGGGAGCCGTTAAAGAGCAGTATTTT. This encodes CASSLGAVKEQYF.

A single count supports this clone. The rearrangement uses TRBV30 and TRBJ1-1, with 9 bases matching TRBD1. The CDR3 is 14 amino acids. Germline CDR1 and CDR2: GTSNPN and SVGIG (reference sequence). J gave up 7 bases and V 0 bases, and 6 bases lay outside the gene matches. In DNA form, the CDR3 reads TGTGCCTGGAGTGTAACAGGGGGCCCCGGTGAAGCTTTCTTT. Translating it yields CAWSVTGGPGEAFF.

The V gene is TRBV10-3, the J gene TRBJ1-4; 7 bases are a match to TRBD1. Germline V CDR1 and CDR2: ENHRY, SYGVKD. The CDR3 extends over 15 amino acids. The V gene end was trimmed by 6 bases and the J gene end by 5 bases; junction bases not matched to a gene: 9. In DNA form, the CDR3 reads TGTGCCATCAGCCCAGCCCGGGACAGAAATGAAAAACTGTTTTTT. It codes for CAISPARDRNEKLFF.

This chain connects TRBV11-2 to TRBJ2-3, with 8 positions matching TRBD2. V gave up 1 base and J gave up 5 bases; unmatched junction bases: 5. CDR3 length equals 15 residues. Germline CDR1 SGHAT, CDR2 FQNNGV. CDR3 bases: TGTGCCAGCAGCTTAGCGGGGGGGCCCGGAGATACGCAGTATTTT. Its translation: CASSLAGGPGDTQYF.

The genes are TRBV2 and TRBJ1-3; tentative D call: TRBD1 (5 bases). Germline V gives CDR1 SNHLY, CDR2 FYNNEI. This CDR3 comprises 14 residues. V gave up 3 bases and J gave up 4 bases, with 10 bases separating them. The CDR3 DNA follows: TGTGCCAGCAGTGAGGCAGGGTGGGGAAACACCATATATTTT. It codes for CASSEAGWGNTIYF.

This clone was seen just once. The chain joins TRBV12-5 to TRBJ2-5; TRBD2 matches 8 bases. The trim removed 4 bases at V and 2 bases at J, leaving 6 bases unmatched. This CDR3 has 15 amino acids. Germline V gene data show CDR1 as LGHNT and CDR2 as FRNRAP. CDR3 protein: CASGSLAGNQETQYF. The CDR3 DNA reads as TGTGCTAGTGGTTCTTTAGCGGGGAATCAAGAGACCCAGTACTTC.

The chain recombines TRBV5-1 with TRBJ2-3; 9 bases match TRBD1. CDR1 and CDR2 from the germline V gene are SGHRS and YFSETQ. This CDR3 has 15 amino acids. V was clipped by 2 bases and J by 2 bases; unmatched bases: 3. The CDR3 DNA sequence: TGCGCCAGCAGCTTTAGGACAGGGGTCACAGATACGCAGTATTTT. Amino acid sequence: CASSFRTGVTDTQYF.

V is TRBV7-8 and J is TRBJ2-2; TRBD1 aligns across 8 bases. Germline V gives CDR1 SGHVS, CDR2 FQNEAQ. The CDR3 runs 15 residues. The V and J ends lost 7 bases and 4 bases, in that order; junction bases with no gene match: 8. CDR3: CASKTGGGSTGELFF. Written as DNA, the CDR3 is TGTGCCAGCAAAACAGGGGGTGGTAGCACCGGGGAGCTGTTTTTT. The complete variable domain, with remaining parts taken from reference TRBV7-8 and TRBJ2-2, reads GAGVSQSPRYKVAKRGQDVALRCDPISGHVSLFWYQQALGQGPEFLTYFQNEAQLDKSGLPSDRFFAERPEGSVSTLKIQRTQQEDSAVYLCASKTGGGSTGELFFGEGSRLTVL.

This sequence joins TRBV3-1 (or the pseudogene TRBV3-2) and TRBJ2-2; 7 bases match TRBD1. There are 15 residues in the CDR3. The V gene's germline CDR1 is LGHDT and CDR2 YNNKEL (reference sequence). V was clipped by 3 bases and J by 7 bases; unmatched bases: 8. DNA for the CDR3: TGTGCCAGCAGCCAGGGCAGGGGGTTTGGCGGGGAGCTGTTTTTT. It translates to CASSQGRGFGGELFF.

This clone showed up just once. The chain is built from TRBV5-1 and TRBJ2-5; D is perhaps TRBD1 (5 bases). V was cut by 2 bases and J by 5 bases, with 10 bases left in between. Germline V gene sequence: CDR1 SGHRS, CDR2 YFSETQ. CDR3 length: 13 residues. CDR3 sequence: CASSLSSGETQYF. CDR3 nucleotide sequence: TGCGCCAGCAGCTTAAGCTCAGGGGAGACCCAGTACTTC.

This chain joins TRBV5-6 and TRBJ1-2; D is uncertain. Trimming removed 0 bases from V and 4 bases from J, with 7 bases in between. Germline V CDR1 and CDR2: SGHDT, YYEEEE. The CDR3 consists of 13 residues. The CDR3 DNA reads TGTGCCAGCAGCTTGGAGCAGCGCTATGGCTACACCTTC. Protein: CASSLEQRYGYTF.

CDR3 protein: CASSTGQGNGYTF. The CDR3 DNA reads TGCGCCAGCAGCACTGGACAGGGAAATGGCTACACCTTC. The chain uses TRBV5-1 and TRBJ1-2; 8 bases are a match to TRBD1. Looked up from germline, CDR1 is SGHRS and CDR2 is YFSETQ. This CDR3 comprises 13 residues. V gave up 4 bases and J gave up 6 bases; unmatched junction bases: 5.

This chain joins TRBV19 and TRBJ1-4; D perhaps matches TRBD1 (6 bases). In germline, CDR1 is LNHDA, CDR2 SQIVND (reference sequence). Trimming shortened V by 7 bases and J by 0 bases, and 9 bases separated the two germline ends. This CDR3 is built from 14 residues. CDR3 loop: CASNRAATNEKLFF. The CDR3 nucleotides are TGTGCCAGTAACAGGGCTGCAACTAATGAAAAACTGTTTTTT.

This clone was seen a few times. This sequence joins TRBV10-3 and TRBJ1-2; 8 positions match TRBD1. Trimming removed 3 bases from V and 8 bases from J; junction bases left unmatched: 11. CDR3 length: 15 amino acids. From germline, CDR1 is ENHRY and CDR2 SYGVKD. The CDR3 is CAISDRTGSEGGYTF. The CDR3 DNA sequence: TGTGCCATCAGTGACCGGACAGGGAGTGAGGGAGGCTACACCTTC.

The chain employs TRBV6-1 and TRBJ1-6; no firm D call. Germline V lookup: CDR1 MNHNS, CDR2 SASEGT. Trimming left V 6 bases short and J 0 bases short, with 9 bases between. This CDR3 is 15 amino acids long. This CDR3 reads CASSKLSSYNSPLHF. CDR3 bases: TGTGCCAGCAGCAAACTGAGCTCCTATAATTCACCCCTCCACTTT.

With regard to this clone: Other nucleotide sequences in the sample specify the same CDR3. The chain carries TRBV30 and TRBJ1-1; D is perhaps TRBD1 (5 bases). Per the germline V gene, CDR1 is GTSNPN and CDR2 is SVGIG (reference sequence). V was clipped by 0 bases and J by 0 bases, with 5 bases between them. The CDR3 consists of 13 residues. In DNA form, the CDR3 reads TGTGCCTGGAGTGTACAGGTGAACACTGAAGCTTTCTTT. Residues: CAWSVQVNTEAFF.